One sample yielded the 15 T cell receptor beta chains listed below, sequenced in a study of T cell responses to AZD1222 COVID-19 vaccine. Profiled with immunoSEQ multiplex PCR; TCRdb holds only in-frame clones, not every one. The sample has about 190,000 clones, 80% to 90% seen once. Material: peripheral blood, obtained on day 0 of AZD1222 vaccination. The origin of the receptors is an adult in good health.

This CDR3 is CASSPAGRTGELFF. In DNA form, the CDR3 reads TGTGCCAGCAGCCCGGCAGGGAGAACCGGGGAGCTGTTTTTT. The chain has TRBV7-9 and TRBJ2-2, with D perhaps matching TRBD1 or TRBD2 (5 bases each). The CDR3 extends over 14 amino acids. Deletions cut 5 bases from V and 5 bases from J, with 12 bases between. From germline, CDR1 is SEHNR and CDR2 FQNEAQ (reference sequence).

This chain connects TRBV6-5 to TRBJ1-4; D is possibly TRBD1 (6 bases). CDR3 length equals 11 residues. V was cut by 5 bases and J by 14 bases, with 12 bases left in between. Germline V CDR1 and CDR2: MNHEY, SVGAGI. CDR3 sequence: CASSKSGVLFF. CDR3 nucleotides: TGTGCCAGCAGTAAATCAGGGGTTCTGTTTTTT.

J is TRBJ1-1 and V is TRBV5-6; D is unresolved. This CDR3 spans 12 amino acids. Trimming took off 5 bases at V and 3 bases at J, with 8 bases between the two ends. The germline gives CDR1 SGHDT, CDR2 YYEEEE. As DNA, the CDR3 is TGTGCCAGCAGAACGAGATACACTGAAGCTTTCTTT. Translating it yields CASRTRYTEAFF.

CDR3 residues: CASSSQGLAWETQYF. The CDR3 DNA reads TGTGCCAGCAGCTCGCAAGGACTAGCCTGGGAGACCCAGTACTTC. The chain joins TRBV13 to TRBJ2-5; the match to TRBD2 covers 8 bases. The V gene end was trimmed by 4 bases and the J gene end by 5 bases; junction bases not matched to a gene: 9. Germline V lookup: CDR1 PRHDT, CDR2 FYEKMQ (reference sequence). This CDR3 has 15 residues.

The chain has TRBV7-9 and TRBJ1-3, with 7 bases identical to TRBD1. Germline assignment: CDR1 SEHNR and CDR2 FQNEAQ (reference sequence). After removal of 2 bases from V and 1 base from J, the junction contained 8 bases not matched to a gene. The CDR3 runs to 17 residues. CDR3 region: CASSLLSRGTSGNTIYF. For the CDR3, the DNA is TGTGCCAGCAGCTTATTAAGCAGGGGGACTTCTGGAAACACCATATATTTT.

This chain links TRBV5-4 with TRBJ2-1; the D gene is possibly TRBD2 (5 bases). The CDR3 runs 16 residues. V was clipped by 2 bases and J by 3 bases, with 15 bases between them. Germline V gene lookup returns CDR1 SGHNT and CDR2 YYREEE (reference sequence). CDR3 sequence: CASSFGAVINYNEQFF. CDR3 bases: TGTGCCAGCAGCTTCGGAGCGGTTATAAACTACAATGAGCAGTTCTTC. The whole variable domain, remainder taken from reference TRBV5-4 and TRBJ2-1, is ETGVTQSPTHLIKTRGQQVTLRCSSQSGHNTVSWYQQALGQGPQFIFQYYREEENGRGNFPPRFSGLQFPNYSSELNVNALELDDSALYLCASSFGAVINYNEQFFGPGTRLTVL.

The rearrangement uses TRBV19 and TRBJ2-1, with D tentatively TRBD1 or TRBD2 (6 bases each). Germline V gene lookup returns CDR1 LNHDA and CDR2 SQIVND (reference sequence). The CDR3 spans 15 residues. Trimming removed 6 bases from V and 5 bases from J, with 17 bases in between. DNA of the CDR3: TGTGCCAGTAGCGTCTTCGGGGGCTCAAACAATGAGCAGTTCTTC. It translates to CASSVFGGSNNEQFF.

This chain links TRBV7-9 with TRBJ2-5; 9 positions match TRBD1. Germline V gives CDR1 SEHNR, CDR2 FQNEAQ (reference sequence). This CDR3 is built from 15 residues. After removal of 5 bases from V and 5 bases from J, the junction contained 9 bases not matched to a gene. The CDR3 spells CASSGGTGIVETQYF. As DNA, the CDR3 is TGTGCCAGCAGCGGGGGGACAGGGATAGTGGAGACCCAGTACTTC.

V gene TRBV7-6 combines with J gene TRBJ1-5; D remains ambiguous. This CDR3 is built from 15 residues. The germline CDR1 and CDR2 sequences are SGHVS and FNYEAQ. V was cut by 1 base and J by 0 bases, with 7 bases left in between. The CDR3 sequence is CASSLVRNSNQPQHF. CDR3 sequence (DNA): TGTGCCAGCAGCTTAGTTCGGAATAGCAATCAGCCCCAGCATTTT.

Concerning this clone itself: An end of the junction differs from the germline gene, which may be a read error. The V gene is TRBV5-4, the J gene TRBJ1-4; possibly TRBD1 for D (6 bases). CDR3 size: 15 residues. The germline V gene has CDR1 SGHNT and CDR2 YYREEE (reference sequence). The CDR3 nucleotides are TGTGCCAACAGCTTGCCGGGGGACAATAATGAAAAACTGTTTTTT. It specifies CANSLPGDNNEKLFF.

This chain joins TRBV3-1 (or the pseudogene TRBV3-2) and TRBJ1-2; TRBD1 aligns across 7 bases. Trimming cost V 0 bases and J 3 bases; bases outside gene matches: 4. CDR1 LGHDT and CDR2 YNNKEL come from the germline V gene (reference sequence). The CDR3 loop spans 15 amino acids. The CDR3 reads CASSQETGEDYGYTF. CDR3 nucleotide sequence: TGTGCCAGCAGCCAAGAAACAGGGGAGGACTATGGCTACACCTTC.

V usage is TRBV10-3 and J usage is TRBJ2-7; D is tentatively TRBD1 or TRBD2 (5 bases each). Trimming cost V 5 bases and J 3 bases, with 17 bases left between them. Germline V CDR1 and CDR2: ENHRY, SYGVKD. This CDR3 has 15 residues. The CDR3 sequence is CAISRVGGRYYEQYV. The CDR3 bases are TGTGCCATCAGTCGGGTTGGGGGTCGGTACTACGAGCAGTACGTC.

CDR3 sequence: CASSLGDRDAREQYF. Here the CDR3 DNA reads TGTGCCAGCAGCTTAGGGGACAGGGATGCGCGAGAGCAGTACTTC. The chain uses TRBV13 and TRBJ2-7; 8 positions match TRBD1. V dropped 0 bases and J dropped 7; count of bases not matched to a gene: 8. Looked up from germline, CDR1 is PRHDT and CDR2 is FYEKMQ (reference sequence). This CDR3 contains 15 residues.

The J gene is TRBJ1-1, the V gene TRBV18; TRBD1 is a possible D gene (5 bases). This CDR3 is 14 amino acids long. In germline, CDR1 is KGHSH, CDR2 LQKENI. V lost 8 bases to trimming and J lost 5 bases, with 18 bases between them. The CDR3 protein is CASNNRQGGTEAFF. CDR3 coding DNA: TGTGCCAGCAATAATCGGCAGGGCGGAACTGAAGCTTTCTTT.

The CDR3 coding sequence is TGTGCCTTCAACATACAGGGGAGAGGGTATGGCTACACCTTC. Its protein product is CAFNIQGRGYGYTF. This rearrangement joins TRBV30 to TRBJ1-2, with 7 positions matching TRBD1. The CDR3 totals 14 residues. Germline values: CDR1 GTSNPN, CDR2 SVGIG (reference sequence). The J segment lost 5 bases and the V segment lost 7 bases, leaving 13 bases of the junction unmatched.